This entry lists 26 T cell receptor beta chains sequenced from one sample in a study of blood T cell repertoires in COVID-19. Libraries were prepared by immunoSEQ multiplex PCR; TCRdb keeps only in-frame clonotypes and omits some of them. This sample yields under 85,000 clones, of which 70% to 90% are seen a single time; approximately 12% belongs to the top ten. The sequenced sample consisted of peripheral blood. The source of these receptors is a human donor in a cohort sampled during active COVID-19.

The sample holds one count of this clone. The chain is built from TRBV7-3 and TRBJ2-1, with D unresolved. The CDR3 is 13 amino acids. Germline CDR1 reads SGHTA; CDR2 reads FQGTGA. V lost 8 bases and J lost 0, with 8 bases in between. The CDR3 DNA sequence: TGTGCCAGCGGCGGAAGCTCCTACAATGAGCAGTTCTTC. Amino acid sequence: CASGGSSYNEQFF.

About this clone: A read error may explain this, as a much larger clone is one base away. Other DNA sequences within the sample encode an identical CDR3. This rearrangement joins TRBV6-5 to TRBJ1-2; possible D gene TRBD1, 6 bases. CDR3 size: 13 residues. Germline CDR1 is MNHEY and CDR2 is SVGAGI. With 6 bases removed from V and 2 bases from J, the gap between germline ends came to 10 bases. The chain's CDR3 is CASSYTGNYGYTF. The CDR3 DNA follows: TGTGCCAGCAGCTATACAGGGAACTATGGCTACACCTTC.

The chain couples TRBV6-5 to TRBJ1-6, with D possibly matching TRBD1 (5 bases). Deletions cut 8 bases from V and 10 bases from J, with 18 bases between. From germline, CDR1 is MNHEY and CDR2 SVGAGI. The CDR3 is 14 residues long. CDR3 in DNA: TGTGCCAGCTCCGTCACGGGGGGGAACTCACCCCTCCACTTT. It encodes CASSVTGGNSPLHF.

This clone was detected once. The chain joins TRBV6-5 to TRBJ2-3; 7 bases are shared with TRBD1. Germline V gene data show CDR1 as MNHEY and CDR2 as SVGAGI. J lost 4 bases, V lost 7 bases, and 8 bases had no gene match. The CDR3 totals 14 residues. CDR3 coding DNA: TGTGCCAGCAATCCGAGACAGGGCGCAGATACGCAGTATTTT. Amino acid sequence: CASNPRQGADTQYF.

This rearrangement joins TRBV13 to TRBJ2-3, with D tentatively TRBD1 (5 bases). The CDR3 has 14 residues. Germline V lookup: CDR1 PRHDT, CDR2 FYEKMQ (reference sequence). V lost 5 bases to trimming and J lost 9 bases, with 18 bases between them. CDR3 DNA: TGTGCCAGCAGCCTCTATAGGCCCCCAGGGACGCAGTATTTT. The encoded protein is CASSLYRPPGTQYF.

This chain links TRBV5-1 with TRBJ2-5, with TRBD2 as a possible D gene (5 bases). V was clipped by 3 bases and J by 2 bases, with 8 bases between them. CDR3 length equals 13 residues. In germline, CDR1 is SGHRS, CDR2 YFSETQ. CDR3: CASSSRVQETQYF. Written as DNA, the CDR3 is TGCGCCAGCAGCTCGCGGGTACAAGAGACCCAGTACTTC.

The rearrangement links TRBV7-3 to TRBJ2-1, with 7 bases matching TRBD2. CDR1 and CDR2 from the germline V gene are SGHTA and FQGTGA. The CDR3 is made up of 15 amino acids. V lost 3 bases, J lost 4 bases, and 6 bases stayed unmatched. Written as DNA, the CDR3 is TGTGCCAGCAGCTTTTTCTCGGGGGGTTACAATGAGCAGTTCTTC. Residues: CASSFFSGGYNEQFF.

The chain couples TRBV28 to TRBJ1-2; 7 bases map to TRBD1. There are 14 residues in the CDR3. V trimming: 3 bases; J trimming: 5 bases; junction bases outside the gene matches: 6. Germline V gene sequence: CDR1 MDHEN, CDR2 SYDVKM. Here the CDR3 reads CASSLGKTGYGYTF. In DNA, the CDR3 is TGTGCCAGCAGTTTGGGAAAGACAGGGTATGGCTACACCTTC.

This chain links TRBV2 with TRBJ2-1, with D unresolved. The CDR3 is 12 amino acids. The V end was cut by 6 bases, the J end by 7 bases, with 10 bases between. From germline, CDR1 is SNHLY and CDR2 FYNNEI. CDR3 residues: CASRPNSNEQFF. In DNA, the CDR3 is TGTGCCAGCAGGCCCAACTCGAATGAGCAGTTCTTC.

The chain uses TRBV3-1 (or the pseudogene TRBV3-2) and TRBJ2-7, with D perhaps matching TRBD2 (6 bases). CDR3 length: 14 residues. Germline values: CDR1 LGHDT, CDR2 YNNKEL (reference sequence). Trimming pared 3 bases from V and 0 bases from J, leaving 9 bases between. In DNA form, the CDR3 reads TGTGCCAGCAGCCAGGGACTGAACTCCTACGAGCAGTACTTC. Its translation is CASSQGLNSYEQYF.

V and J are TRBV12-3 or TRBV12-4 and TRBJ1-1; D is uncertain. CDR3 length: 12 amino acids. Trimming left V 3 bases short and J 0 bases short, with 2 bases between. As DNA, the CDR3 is TGTGCCAGCAGTTTCGTGAACACTGAAGCTTTCTTT. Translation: CASSFVNTEAFF.

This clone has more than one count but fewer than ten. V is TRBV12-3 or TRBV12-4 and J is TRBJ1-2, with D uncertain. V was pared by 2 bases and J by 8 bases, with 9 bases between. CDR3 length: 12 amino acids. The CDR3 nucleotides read TGTGCCAGCAGTTTAATCGGGTACGGCTACACCTTC. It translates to CASSLIGYGYTF.

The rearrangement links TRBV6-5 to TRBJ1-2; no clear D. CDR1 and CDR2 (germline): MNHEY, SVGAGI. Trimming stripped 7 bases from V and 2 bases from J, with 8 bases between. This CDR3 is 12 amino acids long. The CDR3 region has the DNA TGTGCCAGCATCTGGCAGAACTATGGCTACACCTTC. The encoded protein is CASIWQNYGYTF.

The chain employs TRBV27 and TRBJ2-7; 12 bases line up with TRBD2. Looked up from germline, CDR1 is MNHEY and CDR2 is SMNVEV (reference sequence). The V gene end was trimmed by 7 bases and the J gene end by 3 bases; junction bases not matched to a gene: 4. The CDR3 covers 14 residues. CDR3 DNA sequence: TGTGCCAGCACTGGACTAGCGGGAAACTACGAGCAGTACTTC. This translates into CASTGLAGNYEQYF.

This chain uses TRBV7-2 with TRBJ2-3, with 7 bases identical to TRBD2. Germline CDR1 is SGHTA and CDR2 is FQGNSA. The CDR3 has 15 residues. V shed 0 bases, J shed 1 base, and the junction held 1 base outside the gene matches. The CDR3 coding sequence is TGTGCCAGCAGCTTAGCAAGCGGGGGCACAGATACGCAGTATTTT. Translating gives CASSLASGGTDTQYF.

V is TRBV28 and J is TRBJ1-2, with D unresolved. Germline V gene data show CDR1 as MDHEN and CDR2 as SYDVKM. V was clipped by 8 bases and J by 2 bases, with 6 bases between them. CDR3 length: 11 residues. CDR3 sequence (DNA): TGTGCCAGCCAGGAAAACTATGGCTACACCTTC. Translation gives CASQENYGYTF.

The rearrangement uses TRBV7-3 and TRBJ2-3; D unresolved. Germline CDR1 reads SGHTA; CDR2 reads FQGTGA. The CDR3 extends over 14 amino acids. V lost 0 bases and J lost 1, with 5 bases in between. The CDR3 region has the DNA TGTGCCAGCAGCTTAACAAGAGGCACAGATACGCAGTATTTT. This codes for CASSLTRGTDTQYF. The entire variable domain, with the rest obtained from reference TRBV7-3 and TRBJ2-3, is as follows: GAGVSQTPSNKVTEKGKYVELRCDPISGHTALYWYRQSLGQGPEFLIYFQGTGAADDSGLPNDRFFAVRPEGSVSTLKIQRTERGDSAVYLCASSLTRGTDTQYFGPGTRLTVL.

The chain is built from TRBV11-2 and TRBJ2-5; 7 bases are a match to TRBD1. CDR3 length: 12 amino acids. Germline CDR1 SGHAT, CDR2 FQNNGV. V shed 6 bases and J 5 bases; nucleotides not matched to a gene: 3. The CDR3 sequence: CASSEDRETQYF. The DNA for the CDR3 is TGTGCCAGCAGTGAGGACAGGGAGACCCAGTACTTC.

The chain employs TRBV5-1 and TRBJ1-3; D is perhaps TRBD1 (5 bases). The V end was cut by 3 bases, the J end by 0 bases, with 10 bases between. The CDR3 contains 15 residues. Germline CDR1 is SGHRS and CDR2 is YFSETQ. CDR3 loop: CASSSGLTSGNTIYF. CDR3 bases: TGCGCCAGCAGCTCGGGACTAACCTCTGGAAACACCATATATTTT.

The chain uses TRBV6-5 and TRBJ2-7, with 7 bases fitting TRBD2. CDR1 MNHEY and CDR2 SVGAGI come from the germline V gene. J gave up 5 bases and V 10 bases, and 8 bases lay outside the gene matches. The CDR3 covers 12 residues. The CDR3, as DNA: TGTGCCACCGGGGGGTTCGGGAACGAGCAGTACTTC. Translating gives CATGGFGNEQYF.

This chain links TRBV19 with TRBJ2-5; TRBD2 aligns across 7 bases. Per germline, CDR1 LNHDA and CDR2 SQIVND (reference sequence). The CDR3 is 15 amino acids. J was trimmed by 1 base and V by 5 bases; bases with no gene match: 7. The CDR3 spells CASSYSRGVQETQYF. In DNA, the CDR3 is TGTGCCAGTAGTTACAGTCGGGGGGTCCAAGAGACCCAGTACTTC.

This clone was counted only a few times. The CDR3 nucleotides are TGTGCCAGCAGTTACTCGACGGGACAGGGGGCTCCTGAAGCTTTCTTT. This sequence encodes CASSYSTGQGAPEAFF. The chain uses TRBV6-6 and TRBJ1-1, with TRBD1 matching 12 bases. The CDR3 loop spans 16 amino acids. V was clipped by 0 bases and J by 6 bases; unmatched bases: 5. Germline assignment: CDR1 MNHNY and CDR2 SVGAGI (reference sequence).

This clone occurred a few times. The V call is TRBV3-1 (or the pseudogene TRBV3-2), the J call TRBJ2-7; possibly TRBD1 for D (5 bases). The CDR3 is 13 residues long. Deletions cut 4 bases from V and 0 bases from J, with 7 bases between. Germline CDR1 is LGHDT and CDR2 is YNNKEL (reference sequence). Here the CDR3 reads CASSLTGSYEQYF. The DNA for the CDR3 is TGTGCCAGCAGCCTTACAGGCTCCTACGAGCAGTACTTC.

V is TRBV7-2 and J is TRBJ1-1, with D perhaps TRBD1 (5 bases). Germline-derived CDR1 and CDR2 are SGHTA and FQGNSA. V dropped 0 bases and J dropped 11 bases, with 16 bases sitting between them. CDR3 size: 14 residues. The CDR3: CASSLALGQGEAFF. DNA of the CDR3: TGTGCCAGCAGCTTAGCTCTGGGGCAGGGTGAGGCTTTCTTT.

The CDR3 here is CASSALEADTQYF. CDR3 nucleotide sequence: TGTGCCAGCAGCGCACTAGAAGCAGATACGCAGTATTTT. This rearrangement joins TRBV7-3 to TRBJ2-3; maybe TRBD2 (5 bases). The CDR3 contains 13 residues. CDR1 SGHTA and CDR2 FQGTGA come from the germline V gene. V lost 5 bases and J lost 4, with 10 bases in between.

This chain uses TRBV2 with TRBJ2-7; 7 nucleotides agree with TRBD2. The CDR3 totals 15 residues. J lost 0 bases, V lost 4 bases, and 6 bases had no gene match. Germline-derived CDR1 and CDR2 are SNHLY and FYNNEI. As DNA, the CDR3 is TGTGCCAGCAGTGTGGTGCGGGGGAGCTCCTACGAGCAGTACTTC. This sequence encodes CASSVVRGSSYEQYF.